One T cell receptor beta chain is described in this entry. Trimming cost V 4 bases and J 1 base; bases outside gene matches: 16. In germline, CDR1 is SGHRS, CDR2 YFSETQ. The CDR3 is 19 residues long. The sample originates from a study of blood T cell repertoires in COVID-19. The wider study: Samples of COVID-19 (acute and convalescent) were obtained from the United States, Italy and Spain. PBMCs, B-cell-depleted T cells, or T cells provided the cDNA or gDNA that made up the material.

In the source study's methods: Counts of nucleated cells, estimated from reference gene primer amplification, were obtained. Using immunoSEQ multiplex PCR, the repertoire was profiled, and TCRdb retains in-frame clones only, with some absent. D and trimming were read from the DNA, whereas the V and J calls and clone size are those reported in that table. The top ten clones hold under 20% of a sample with 93,000 or so clones, approximately 89% of them seen once. The chain uses TRBV5-1 and TRBJ2-1, with 8 bases lining up with TRBD2. Sequenced sample: peripheral blood. This TCR derives from an elderly woman in a cohort sampled during active COVID-19. CDR3 DNA: TGCGCCAGCAGCGCCTCAGACAGCGGGACTAGGAGGTCCTACAATGAGCAGTTCTTC. Residues: CASSASDSGTRRSYNEQFF.